This T cell receptor beta chain was captured in a study of cytomegalovirus exposure and HLA in healthy donors. Whole-study results and caveats: Segments of the TCR beta V type were, in most cases, productive about 90% or about 30% of the time in an earlier analysis.

Remarks on this clone: Its antigen is as yet unknown.

Amplification used 60 Vbeta primers and 13 Jbeta primers. This table comes from immunoSEQ multiplex PCR, and its TCRdb copy is limited to in-frame clones, with some not included. The repertoire holds 150,000 to 200,000 clones, approximately 80% seen once, with over 2% in the top ten. The CDR3 length is 14 residues. CDR1 LNHDA and CDR2 SQIVND come from the germline V gene (reference sequence). Germline trimming cut 4 bases from V and 0 bases from J; bases unmatched to any gene: 2. The chain joins TRBV19 to TRBJ2-7; the match to TRBD1 covers 8 bases. Input material: PBMCs. This TCR derives from a woman aged 45-65 years in good health and CMV-seronegative. As DNA, the CDR3 is TGTGCCAGTAGTACCCAGGGGGCCTCCTACGAGCAGTACTTC. It encodes CASSTQGASYEQYF. Variable domain in full (rest from reference TRBV19 and TRBJ2-7): DGGITQSPKYLFRKEGQNVTLSCEQNLNHDAMYWYRQDPGQGLRLIYYSQIVNDFQKGDIAEGYSVSREKKESFPLTVTSAQKNPTAFYLCASSTQGASYEQYFGPGTRLTVT.